Presented here are 13 T cell receptor beta chains from one specimen sequenced in a study of cytomegalovirus exposure and HLA in healthy donors. Primers for the PCR totalled 60 Vbeta and 13 Jbeta. Sequencing used immunoSEQ multiplex PCR; TCRdb keeps in-frame clones, though not all of them. Of about 90,000 clones listed, 65% to 85% were seen once; the top ten hold about 2.9%. Sample: PBMCs. These receptors came from a man aged 30 to 45 in good health and CMV-seronegative.

The chain recombines TRBV18 with TRBJ2-7, with a tentative D call TRBD1 (6 bases). CDR1 is KGHSH, CDR2 LQKENI, per germline. Trimming took off 3 bases at V and 1 base at J, with 13 bases between the two ends. The CDR3 has 15 residues. CDR3 nucleotide sequence: TGTGCCAGCTCACCGTCCGGGACACCTTCCTACGAGCAGTACTTC. Translated: CASSPSGTPSYEQYF.

V usage is TRBV10-3 and J usage is TRBJ1-3, with D possibly being TRBD1 (5 bases). CDR3 size: 15 residues. Trimming took 7 bases from V and 0 from J, leaving 13 bases between them. Germline CDR1 ENHRY, CDR2 SYGVKD. The CDR3 here is CAITPGHSSGNTIYF. Written as DNA, the CDR3 is TGTGCCATCACCCCCGGACATTCCTCTGGAAACACCATATATTTT.

The sample holds one count of this clone. The genes are TRBV7-9 and TRBJ1-5; D remains unclear. Germline V gene lookup returns CDR1 SEHNR and CDR2 FQNEAQ (reference sequence). The CDR3 totals 12 residues. With 8 bases removed from V and 4 bases from J, the gap between germline ends came to 9 bases. Here the CDR3 reads CASSSGNQPQHF. The CDR3 nucleotides are TGTGCCAGCTCCTCCGGGAATCAGCCCCAGCATTTT.

This clone was found a few times. The chain uses TRBV5-1 and TRBJ2-3, with a weak D call TRBD1 (6 bases). The CDR3 runs to 15 residues. Between the trimmed V and J ends, which lost 4 bases and 0 bases, there was a span of 12 bases. CDR1 is SGHRS, CDR2 YFSETQ, per germline. CDR3 nucleotide sequence: TGCGCCAGCAGCGCGACAGGTTCTAGCACAGATACGCAGTATTTT. Protein: CASSATGSSTDTQYF. The variable domain in full, with the rest retrieved from reference TRBV5-1 and TRBJ2-3, is KAGVTQTPRYLIKTRGQQVTLSCSPISGHRSVSWYQQTPGQGLQFLFEYFSETQRNKGNFPGRFSGRQFSNSRSEMNVSTLELGDSALYLCASSATGSSTDTQYFGPGTRLTVL.

The chain combines TRBV29-1 with TRBJ2-1; D ambiguous. The germline V gene has CDR1 SQVTM and CDR2 ANQGSEA. Trimming took off 3 bases at V and 3 bases at J, with 3 bases between the two ends. The CDR3 runs to 11 residues. CDR3 in amino acids: CSVDSYNEQFF. The DNA for the CDR3 is TGCAGCGTTGACAGCTACAATGAGCAGTTCTTC.

The chain links TRBV7-8 to TRBJ2-2, with D perhaps TRBD2 (6 bases). Per germline, CDR1 SGHVS and CDR2 FQNEAQ. This CDR3 has 16 residues. V lost 4 bases to trimming and J lost 2 bases, with 14 bases between them. The CDR3 region has the DNA TGTGCCAGCAGCTATATGGGCGGGACTAACACCGGGGAGCTGTTTTTT. Protein sequence: CASSYMGGTNTGELFF.

This rearrangement joins TRBV19 to TRBJ1-5; possible D gene TRBD1, 6 bases. CDR3 length: 16 amino acids. Per germline, CDR1 LNHDA and CDR2 SQIVND (reference sequence). V gave up 8 bases and J gave up 3 bases, with 20 bases separating them. The CDR3 region is CASRRAGESNNQPQHF. The CDR3 nucleotides are TGTGCCAGTCGGCGGGCAGGGGAGAGTAACAATCAGCCCCAGCATTTT.

This clone was observed a handful of times. The chain joins TRBV29-1 to TRBJ1-4; the match to TRBD1 covers 9 bases. V gave up 4 bases and J gave up 5 bases; unmatched junction bases: 2. The CDR3 totals 13 residues. Germline loops: CDR1 SQVTM, CDR2 ANQGSEA. The CDR3 DNA is TGCAGCGTTGCGGACAGGGGAAATGAAAAACTGTTTTTT. Its translation: CSVADRGNEKLFF.

The rearrangement links TRBV4-3 to TRBJ1-2, with a tentative D call TRBD1 (5 bases). Germline loops: CDR1 LGHNA, CDR2 YSLEER. V was clipped by 1 base and J by 4 bases, with 13 bases between them. CDR3 size: 15 residues. CDR3 nucleotide sequence: TGCGCCAGCAGCCAAGGCGAAGGGGCGACCTATGGCTACACCTTC. It translates to CASSQGEGATYGYTF.

J is TRBJ1-6 and V is TRBV30; D is ambiguous. Trimming removed 3 bases at V and 8 bases at J, with 11 bases between. The germline V gene encodes CDR1 GTSNPN and CDR2 SVGIG (reference sequence). The length of the CDR3 is 13 residues. The CDR3 DNA reads TGTGCCTGGAGATCGGGAGCCGATTCACCCCTCCACTTT. It specifies CAWRSGADSPLHF.

This chain's CDR3 is CATSRGGGPSNQPQHF. The CDR3 bases are TGTGCCACCAGCAGAGGAGGGGGACCTAGCAATCAGCCCCAGCATTTT. This sequence joins TRBV15 and TRBJ1-5, with D possibly being TRBD1 (6 bases). Trimming stripped 1 base from V and 0 bases from J, with 10 bases between. Per the germline V gene, CDR1 is LNHNV and CDR2 is YYDKDF (reference sequence). CDR3 length: 16 residues.

The chain employs TRBV6-5 and TRBJ2-6; 7 bases align to TRBD1. The ends lost 4 bases at V and 1 base at J; junction bases unmatched: 1. The CDR3 sequence is 15 residues long. Germline CDR1 is MNHEY and CDR2 is SVGAGI. The DNA of the CDR3 is TGTGCCAGCAGTTTGACAGGGTCTGGGGCCAACGTCCTGACTTTC. Translating it yields CASSLTGSGANVLTF.

Only one count was recorded for this clone. This chain joins TRBV4-2 and TRBJ1-5; 7 bases match TRBD1. This CDR3 comprises 18 residues. V lost 0 bases and J lost 2; bases outside the gene matches: 10. Germline CDR1 LGHNA, CDR2 YNFKEQ. The CDR3 region is CASSQDMAGGGGNQPQHF. The CDR3 region has the DNA TGTGCCAGCAGCCAAGATATGGCAGGGGGAGGAGGCAATCAGCCCCAGCATTTT.